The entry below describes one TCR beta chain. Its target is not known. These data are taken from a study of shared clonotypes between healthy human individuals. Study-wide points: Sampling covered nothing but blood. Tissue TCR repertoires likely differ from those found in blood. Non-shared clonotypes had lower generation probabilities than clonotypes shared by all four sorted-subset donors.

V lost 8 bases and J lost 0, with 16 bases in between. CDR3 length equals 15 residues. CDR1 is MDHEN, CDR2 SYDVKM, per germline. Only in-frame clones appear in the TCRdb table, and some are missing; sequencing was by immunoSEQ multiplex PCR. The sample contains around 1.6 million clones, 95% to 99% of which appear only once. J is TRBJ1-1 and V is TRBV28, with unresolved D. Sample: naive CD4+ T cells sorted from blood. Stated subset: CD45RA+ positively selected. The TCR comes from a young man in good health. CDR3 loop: CASGELVQLNTEAFF. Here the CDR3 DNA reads TGTGCCAGCGGAGAGCTCGTACAGTTGAACACTGAAGCTTTCTTT. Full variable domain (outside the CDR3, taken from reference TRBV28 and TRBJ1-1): DVKVTQSSRYLVKRTGEKVFLECVQDMDHENMFWYRQDPGLGLRLIYFSYDVKMKEKGDIPEGYSVSREKKERFSLILESASTNQTSMYLCASGELVQLNTEAFFGQGTRLTVV.